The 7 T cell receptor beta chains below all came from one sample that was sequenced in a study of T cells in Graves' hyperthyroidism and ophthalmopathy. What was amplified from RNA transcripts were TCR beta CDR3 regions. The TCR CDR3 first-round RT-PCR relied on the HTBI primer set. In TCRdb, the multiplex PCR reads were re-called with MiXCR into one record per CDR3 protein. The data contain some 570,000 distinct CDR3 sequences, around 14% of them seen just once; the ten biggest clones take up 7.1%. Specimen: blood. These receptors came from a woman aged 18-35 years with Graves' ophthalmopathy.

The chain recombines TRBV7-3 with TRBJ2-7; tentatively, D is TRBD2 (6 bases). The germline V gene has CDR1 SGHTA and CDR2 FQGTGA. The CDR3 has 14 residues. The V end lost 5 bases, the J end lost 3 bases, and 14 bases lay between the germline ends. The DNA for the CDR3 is TGTGCCAGCAGCAGCTTCGGGGGTCTCTACGAGCAGTACTTC. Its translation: CASSSFGGLYEQYF.

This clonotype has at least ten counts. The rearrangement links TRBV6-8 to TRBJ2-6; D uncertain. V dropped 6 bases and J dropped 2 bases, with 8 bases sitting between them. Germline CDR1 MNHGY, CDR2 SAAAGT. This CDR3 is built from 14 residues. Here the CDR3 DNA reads TGTGCCAGCAGCGCTAAGACTGGGGCCAACGTCCTGACTTTC. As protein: CASSAKTGANVLTF.

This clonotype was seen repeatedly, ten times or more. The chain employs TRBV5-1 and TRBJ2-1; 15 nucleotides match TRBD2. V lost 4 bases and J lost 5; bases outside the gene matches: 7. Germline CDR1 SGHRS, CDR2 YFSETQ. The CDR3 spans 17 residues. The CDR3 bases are TGCGCCAGCAGCCCGGCCGGGACTAGCGGGAGGAACAATGAGCAGTTCTTC. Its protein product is CASSPAGTSGRNNEQFF.

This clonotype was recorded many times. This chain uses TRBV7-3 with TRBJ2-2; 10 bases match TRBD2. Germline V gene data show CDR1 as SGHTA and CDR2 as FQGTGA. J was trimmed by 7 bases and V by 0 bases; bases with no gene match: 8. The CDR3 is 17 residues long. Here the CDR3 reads CASSLTSLAGAGGELFF. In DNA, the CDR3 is TGTGCCAGCAGCTTAACGTCCCTAGCGGGAGCAGGCGGGGAGCTGTTTTTT. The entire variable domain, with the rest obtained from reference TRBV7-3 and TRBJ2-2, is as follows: GAGVSQTPSNKVTEKGKYVELRCDPISGHTALYWYRQSLGQGPEFLIYFQGTGAADDSGLPNDRFFAVRPEGSVSTLKIQRTERGDSAVYLCASSLTSLAGAGGELFFGEGSRLTVL.

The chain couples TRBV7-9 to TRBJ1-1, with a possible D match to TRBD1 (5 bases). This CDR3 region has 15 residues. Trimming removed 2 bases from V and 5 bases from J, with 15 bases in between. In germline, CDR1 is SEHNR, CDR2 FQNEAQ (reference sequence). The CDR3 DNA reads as TGTGCCAGCAGCTTAAATCAGGGTGATGAGACTGAAGCTTTCTTT. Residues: CASSLNQGDETEAFF. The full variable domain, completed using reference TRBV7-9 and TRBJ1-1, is DTGVSQNPRHKITKRGQNVTFRCDPISEHNRLYWYRQTLGQGPEFLTYFQNEAQLEKSRLLSDRFSAERPKGSFSTLEIQRTEQGDSAMYLCASSLNQGDETEAFFGQGTRLTVV.

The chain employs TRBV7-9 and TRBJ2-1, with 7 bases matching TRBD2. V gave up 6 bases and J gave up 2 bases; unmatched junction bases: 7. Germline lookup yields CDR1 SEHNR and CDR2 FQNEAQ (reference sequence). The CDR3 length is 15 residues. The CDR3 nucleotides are TGTGCCAGCAGTCTCACTACTAGCGCCTACAATGAGCAGTTCTTC. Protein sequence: CASSLTTSAYNEQFF.

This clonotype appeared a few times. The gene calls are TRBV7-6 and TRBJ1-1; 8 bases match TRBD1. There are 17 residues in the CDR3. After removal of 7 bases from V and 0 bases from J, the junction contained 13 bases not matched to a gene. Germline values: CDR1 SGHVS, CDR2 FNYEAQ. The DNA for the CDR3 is TGTGCCAGCAAGGCCGAGACAGGGGCGCATATGAACACTGAAGCTTTCTTT. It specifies CASKAETGAHMNTEAFF.